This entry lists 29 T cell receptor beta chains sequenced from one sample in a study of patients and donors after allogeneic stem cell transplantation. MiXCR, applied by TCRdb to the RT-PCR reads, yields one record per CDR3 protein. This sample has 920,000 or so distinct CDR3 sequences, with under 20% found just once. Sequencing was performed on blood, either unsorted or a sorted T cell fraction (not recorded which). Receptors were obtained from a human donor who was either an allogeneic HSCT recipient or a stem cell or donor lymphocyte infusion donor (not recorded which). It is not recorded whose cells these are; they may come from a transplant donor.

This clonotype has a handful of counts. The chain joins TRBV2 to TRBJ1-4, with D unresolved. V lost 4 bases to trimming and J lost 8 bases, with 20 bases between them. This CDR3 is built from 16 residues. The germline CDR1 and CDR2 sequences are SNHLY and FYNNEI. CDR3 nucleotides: TGTGCCAGCAGTGGTCAGATTTTGGCGATTGGCGAAAAACTGTTTTTT. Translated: CASSGQILAIGEKLFF.

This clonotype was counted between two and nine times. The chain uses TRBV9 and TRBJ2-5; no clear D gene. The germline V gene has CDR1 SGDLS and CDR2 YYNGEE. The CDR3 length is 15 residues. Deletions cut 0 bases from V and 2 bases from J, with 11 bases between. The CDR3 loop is CASSVGWSSQETQYF. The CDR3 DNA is TGTGCCAGCAGCGTAGGGTGGTCCTCACAAGAGACCCAGTACTTC.

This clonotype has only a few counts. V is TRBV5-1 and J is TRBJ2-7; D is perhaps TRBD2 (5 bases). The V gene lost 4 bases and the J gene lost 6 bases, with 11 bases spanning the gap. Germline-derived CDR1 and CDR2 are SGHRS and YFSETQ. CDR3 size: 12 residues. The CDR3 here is CASSDEGLEQYF. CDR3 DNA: TGCGCCAGCAGCGACGAGGGCCTCGAGCAGTACTTC.

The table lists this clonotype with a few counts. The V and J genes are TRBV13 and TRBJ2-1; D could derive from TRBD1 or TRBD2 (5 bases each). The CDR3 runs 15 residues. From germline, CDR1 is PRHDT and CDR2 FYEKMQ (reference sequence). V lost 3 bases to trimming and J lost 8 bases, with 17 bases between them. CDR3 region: CASSFGASTVDEQFF. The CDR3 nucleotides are TGTGCCAGCAGCTTTGGGGCTAGCACAGTCGATGAGCAGTTCTTC. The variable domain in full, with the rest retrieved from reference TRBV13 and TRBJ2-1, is AAGVIQSPRHLIKEKRETATLKCYPIPRHDTVYWYQQGPGQDPQFLISFYEKMQSDKGSIPDRFSAQQFSDYHSELNMSSLELGDSALYFCASSFGASTVDEQFFGPGTRLTVL.

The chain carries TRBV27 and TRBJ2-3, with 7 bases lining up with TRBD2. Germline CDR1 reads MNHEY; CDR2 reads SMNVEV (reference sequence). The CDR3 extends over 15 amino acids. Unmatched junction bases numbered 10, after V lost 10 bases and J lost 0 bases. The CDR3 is CATSGLSFSTDTQYF. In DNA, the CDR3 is TGTGCCACCTCGGGACTAAGTTTTAGCACAGATACGCAGTATTTT.

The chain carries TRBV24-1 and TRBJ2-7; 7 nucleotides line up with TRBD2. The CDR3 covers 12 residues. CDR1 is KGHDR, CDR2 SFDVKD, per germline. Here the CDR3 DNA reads TGTGAGGGGAGGGGTTTGCTGTACGAGCAGTACTTC. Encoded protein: CEGRGLLYEQYF.

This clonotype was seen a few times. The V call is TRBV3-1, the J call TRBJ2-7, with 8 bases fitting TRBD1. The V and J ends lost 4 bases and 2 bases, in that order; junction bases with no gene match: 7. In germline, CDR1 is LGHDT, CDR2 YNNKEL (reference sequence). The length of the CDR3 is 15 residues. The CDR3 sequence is CASSPRDRITYEQYF. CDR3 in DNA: TGTGCCAGCAGCCCCCGGGACAGGATCACCTACGAGCAGTACTTC.

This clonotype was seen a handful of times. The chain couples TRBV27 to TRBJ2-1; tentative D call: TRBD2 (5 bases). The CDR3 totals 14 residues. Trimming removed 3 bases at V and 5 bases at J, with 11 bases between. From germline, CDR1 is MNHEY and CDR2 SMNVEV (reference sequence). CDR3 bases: TGTGCCAGCAGTTTTTCCGGGAATAACAATGAGCAGTTCTTC. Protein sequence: CASSFSGNNNEQFF.

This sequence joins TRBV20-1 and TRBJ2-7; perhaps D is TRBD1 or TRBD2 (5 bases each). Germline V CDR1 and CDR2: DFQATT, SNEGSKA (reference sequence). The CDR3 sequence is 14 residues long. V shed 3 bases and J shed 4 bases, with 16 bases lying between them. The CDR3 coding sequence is TGCAGTGCTAGCCGGGACGGGGCTTTGTACGAGCAGTACTTC. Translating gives CSASRDGALYEQYF.

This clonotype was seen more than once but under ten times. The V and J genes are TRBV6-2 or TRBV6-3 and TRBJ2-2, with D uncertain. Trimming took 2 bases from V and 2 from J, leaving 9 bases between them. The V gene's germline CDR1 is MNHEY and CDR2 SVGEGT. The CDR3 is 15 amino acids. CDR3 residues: CASSYAWVNTGELFF. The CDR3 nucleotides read TGTGCCAGCAGTTACGCGTGGGTAAACACCGGGGAGCTGTTTTTT.

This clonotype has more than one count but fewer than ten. The CDR3 here is CASSVGSQKGTDTQYF. The CDR3 nucleotides are TGTGCCAGCAGCGTAGGAAGCCAAAAGGGCACAGATACGCAGTATTTT. The chain uses TRBV9 and TRBJ2-3; D not certain. The CDR3 has 16 residues. CDR1 and CDR2 from the germline V gene are SGDLS and YYNGEE. The V and J ends lost 0 bases and 1 base respectively, with 12 bases between them.

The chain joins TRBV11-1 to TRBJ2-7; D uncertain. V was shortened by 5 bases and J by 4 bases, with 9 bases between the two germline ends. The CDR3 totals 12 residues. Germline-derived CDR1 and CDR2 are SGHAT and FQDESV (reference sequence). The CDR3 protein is CASSPWVYEQYF. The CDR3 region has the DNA TGTGCCAGCAGCCCCTGGGTTTACGAGCAGTACTTC.

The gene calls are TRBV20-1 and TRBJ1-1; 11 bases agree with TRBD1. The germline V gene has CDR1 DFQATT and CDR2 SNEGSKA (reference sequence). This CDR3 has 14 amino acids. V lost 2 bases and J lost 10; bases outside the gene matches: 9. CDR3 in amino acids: CSARTRTGGPGAFF. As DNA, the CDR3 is TGCAGTGCTAGAACTCGGACAGGGGGCCCTGGAGCTTTCTTT.

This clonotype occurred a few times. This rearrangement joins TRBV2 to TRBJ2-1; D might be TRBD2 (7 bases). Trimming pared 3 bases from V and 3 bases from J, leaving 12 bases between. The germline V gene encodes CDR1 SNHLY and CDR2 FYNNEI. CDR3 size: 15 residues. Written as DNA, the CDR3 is TGTGCCAGCAGTGAGAGGGGGGGTCTCTACAATGAGCAGTTCTTC. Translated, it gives CASSERGGLYNEQFF.

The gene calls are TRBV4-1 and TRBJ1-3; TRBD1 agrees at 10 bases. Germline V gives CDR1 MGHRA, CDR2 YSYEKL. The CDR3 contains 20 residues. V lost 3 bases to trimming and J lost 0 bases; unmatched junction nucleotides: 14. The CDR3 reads CASSQYTGTGAISSGNTIYF. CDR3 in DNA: TGCGCCAGCAGCCAGTACACCGGGACAGGGGCTATCTCCTCTGGAAACACCATATATTTT.

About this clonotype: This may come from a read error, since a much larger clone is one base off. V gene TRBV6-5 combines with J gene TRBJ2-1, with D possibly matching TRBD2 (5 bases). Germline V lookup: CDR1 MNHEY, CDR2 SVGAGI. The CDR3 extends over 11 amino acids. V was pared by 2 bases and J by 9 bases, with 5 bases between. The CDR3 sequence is CASSYAGEQFF. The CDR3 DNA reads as TGTGCCAGCAGTTACGCGGGTGAGCAGTTCTTC.

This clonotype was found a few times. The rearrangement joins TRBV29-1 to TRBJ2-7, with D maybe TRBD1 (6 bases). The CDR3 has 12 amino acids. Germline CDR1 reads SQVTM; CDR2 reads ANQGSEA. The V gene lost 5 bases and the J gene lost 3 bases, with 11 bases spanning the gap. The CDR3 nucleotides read TGCAGCGTTCTGGGACACCTCTACGAGCAGTACTTC. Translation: CSVLGHLYEQYF.

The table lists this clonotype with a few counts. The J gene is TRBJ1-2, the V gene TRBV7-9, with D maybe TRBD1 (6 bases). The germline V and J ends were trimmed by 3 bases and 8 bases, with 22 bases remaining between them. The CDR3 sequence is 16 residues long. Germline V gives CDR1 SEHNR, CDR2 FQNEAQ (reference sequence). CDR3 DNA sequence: TGTGCCAGCAGCTTCGACTTCAGGGGCCCCAGAACGGGCTACACCTTC. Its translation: CASSFDFRGPRTGYTF. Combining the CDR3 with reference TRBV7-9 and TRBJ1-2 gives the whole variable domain DTGVSQNPRHKITKRGQNVTFRCDPISEHNRLYWYRQTLGQGPEFLTYFQNEAQLEKSRLLSDRFSAERPKGSFSTLEIQRTEQGDSAMYLCASSFDFRGPRTGYTFGSGTRLTVV.

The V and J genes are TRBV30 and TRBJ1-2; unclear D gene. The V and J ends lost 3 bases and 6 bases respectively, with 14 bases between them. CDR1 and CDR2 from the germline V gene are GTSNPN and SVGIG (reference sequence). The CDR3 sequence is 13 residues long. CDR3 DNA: TGTGCCTGGAGGACGGGAGGCCACCATGGCTACACCTTC. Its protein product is CAWRTGGHHGYTF. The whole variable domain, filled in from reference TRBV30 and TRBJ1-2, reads SQTIHQWPATLVQPVGSPLSLECTVEGTSNPNLYWYRQAAGRGLQLLFYSVGIGQISSEVPQNLSASRPQDRQFILSSKKLLLSDSGFYLCAWRTGGHHGYTFGSGTRLTVV.

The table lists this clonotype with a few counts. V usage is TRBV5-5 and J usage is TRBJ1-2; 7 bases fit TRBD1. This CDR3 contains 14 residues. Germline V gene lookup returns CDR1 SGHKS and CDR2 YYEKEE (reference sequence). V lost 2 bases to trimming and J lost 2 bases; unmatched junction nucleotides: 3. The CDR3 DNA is TGTGCCAGCAGCTTCCGACAGGGAAACTATGGCTACACCTTC. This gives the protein CASSFRQGNYGYTF.

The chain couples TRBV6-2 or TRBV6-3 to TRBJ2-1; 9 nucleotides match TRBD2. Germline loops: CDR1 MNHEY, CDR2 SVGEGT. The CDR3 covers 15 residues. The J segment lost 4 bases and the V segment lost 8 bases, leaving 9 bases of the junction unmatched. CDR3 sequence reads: CASGSGGPFYNEQFF. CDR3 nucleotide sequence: TGTGCCAGCGGTAGCGGGGGCCCCTTTTACAATGAGCAGTTCTTC.

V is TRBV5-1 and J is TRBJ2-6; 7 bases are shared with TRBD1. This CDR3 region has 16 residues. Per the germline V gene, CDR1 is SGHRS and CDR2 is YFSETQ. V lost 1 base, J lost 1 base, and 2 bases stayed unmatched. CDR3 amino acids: CASSLTGASGANVLTF. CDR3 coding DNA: TGCGCCAGCAGCTTGACAGGGGCGTCTGGGGCCAACGTCCTGACTTTC.

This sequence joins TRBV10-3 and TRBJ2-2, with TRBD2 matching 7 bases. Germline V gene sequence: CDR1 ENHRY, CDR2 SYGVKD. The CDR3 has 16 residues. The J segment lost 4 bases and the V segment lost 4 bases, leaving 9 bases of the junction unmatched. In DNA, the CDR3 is TGTGCCATCAGTGCTGAAGCGGGACGTATCACCGGGGAGCTGTTTTTT. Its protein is CAISAEAGRITGELFF.

This chain's CDR3 is CASSRTGGKAGGSTDTQYF. The CDR3 nucleotides are TGTGCCAGCAGCCGGACAGGGGGCAAAGCGGGGGGTTCCACAGATACGCAGTATTTT. The chain uses TRBV6-1 and TRBJ2-3; TRBD1 matches 11 bases. This CDR3 region has 19 residues. Per the germline V gene, CDR1 is MNHNS and CDR2 is SASEGT. The ends lost 6 bases at V and 2 bases at J; junction bases unmatched: 16.

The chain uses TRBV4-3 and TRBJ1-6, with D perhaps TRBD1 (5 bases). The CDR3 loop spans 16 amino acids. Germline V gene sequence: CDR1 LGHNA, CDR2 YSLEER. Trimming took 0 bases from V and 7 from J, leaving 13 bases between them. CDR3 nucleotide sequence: TGCGCCAGCAGCCAAGAACACGGACACTACAATTCACCCCTCCACTTT. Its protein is CASSQEHGHYNSPLHF.

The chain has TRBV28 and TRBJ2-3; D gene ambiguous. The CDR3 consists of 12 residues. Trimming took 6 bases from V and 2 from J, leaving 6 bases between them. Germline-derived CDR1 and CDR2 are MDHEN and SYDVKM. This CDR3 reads CASRRDTDTQYF. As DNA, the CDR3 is TGTGCCAGCAGGCGAGACACAGATACGCAGTATTTT.

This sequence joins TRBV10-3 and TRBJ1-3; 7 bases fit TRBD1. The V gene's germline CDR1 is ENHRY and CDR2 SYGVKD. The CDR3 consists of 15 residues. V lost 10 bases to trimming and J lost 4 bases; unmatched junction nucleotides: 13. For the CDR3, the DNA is TGTGCCACCCGGTCAGGGACAGATACGGGAAACACCATATATTTT. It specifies CATRSGTDTGNTIYF.

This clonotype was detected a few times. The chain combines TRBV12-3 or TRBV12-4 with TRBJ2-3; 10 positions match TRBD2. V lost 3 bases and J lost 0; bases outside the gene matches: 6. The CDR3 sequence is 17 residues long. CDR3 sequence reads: CASSLYTSGASTDTQYF. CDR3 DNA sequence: TGTGCCAGCAGTTTGTATACTAGCGGGGCAAGCACAGATACGCAGTATTTT.

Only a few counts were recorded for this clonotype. DNA of the CDR3: TGTGCCAGCAGTTTAAAGAGTAGGACTGAAGCTTTCTTT. Translated: CASSLKSRTEAFF. The chain links TRBV12-3 or TRBV12-4 to TRBJ1-1; D remains unclear. The V gene lost 2 bases and the J gene lost 5 bases, with 9 bases spanning the gap. This CDR3 is built from 13 residues.